These 25 T cell receptor beta chains were all obtained from the same sample, sequenced in a study of shared clonotypes between healthy human individuals. The method was immunoSEQ multiplex PCR; TCRdb's version includes in-frame clones alone and lacks a portion of them. The repertoire includes millions of clones, 95% of them detected once, and more than 0.1% sits in the top ten. Material: naive CD4+ T cells sorted from blood. Subset: CD45RA+ positively selected. The receptors come from a man between 18 and 35 years old in good health.

Of note for this clone: Additional DNA sequences in this sample encode the identical CDR3. The CDR3 sequence is CASSPASSGNTIYF. CDR3 DNA sequence: TGTGCCAGCTCACCCGCGAGCTCTGGAAACACCATATATTTT. The J gene is TRBJ1-3, the V gene TRBV18; D is uncertain. V was clipped by 3 bases and J by 0 bases, with 6 bases between them. The CDR3 is 14 amino acids. Germline V gene sequence: CDR1 KGHSH, CDR2 LQKENI.

The V call is TRBV5-1, the J call TRBJ2-3; tentative D call: TRBD1 (5 bases). V was shortened by 1 base and J by 1 base, with 13 bases between the two germline ends. CDR1 and CDR2 from the germline V gene are SGHRS and YFSETQ. This CDR3 is 16 amino acids long. This chain's CDR3 is CASSLLGEGGTDTQYF. The CDR3 coding sequence is TGCGCCAGCAGCTTGTTAGGAGAAGGGGGCACAGATACGCAGTATTTT.

The rearrangement joins TRBV29-1 to TRBJ2-5, with a weak D call TRBD2 (6 bases). V dropped 7 bases and J dropped 9 bases, with 18 bases sitting between them. Germline CDR1 SQVTM, CDR2 ANQGSEA. The length of the CDR3 is 12 residues. DNA of the CDR3: TGCAGCGCCGGAGACGGGCGGGATGCCCAGTACTTC. Its protein is CSAGDGRDAQYF.

V usage is TRBV6-1 and J usage is TRBJ2-7, with a weak D call TRBD1 (5 bases). Trimming removed 6 bases from V and 4 bases from J, with 10 bases in between. The CDR3 extends over 12 amino acids. CDR1 is MNHNS, CDR2 SASEGT, per germline. CDR3 amino acids: CASREQGYEQYF. In DNA, the CDR3 is TGTGCCAGCAGAGAGCAGGGATACGAGCAGTACTTC.

The rearrangement joins TRBV5-1 to TRBJ1-4; the D is unclear. The germline CDR1 and CDR2 sequences are SGHRS and YFSETQ. V lost 1 base and J 7 bases, leaving 11 bases between the germline ends. This CDR3 has 14 amino acids. CDR3 loop: CASSLTQWSEKLFF. Here the CDR3 DNA reads TGCGCCAGCAGCTTGACACAGTGGAGTGAAAAACTGTTTTTT. Full variable domain (outside the CDR3, taken from reference TRBV5-1 and TRBJ1-4): KAGVTQTPRYLIKTRGQQVTLSCSPISGHRSVSWYQQTPGQGLQFLFEYFSETQRNKGNFPGRFSGRQFSNSRSEMNVSTLELGDSALYLCASSLTQWSEKLFFGSGTQLSVL.

Points on this clone: The same CDR3 also results from other DNA sequences found in this sample. This rearrangement joins TRBV5-1 to TRBJ2-5, with D possibly matching TRBD2 (6 bases). Germline V lookup: CDR1 SGHRS, CDR2 YFSETQ. CDR3 size: 15 residues. V was shortened by 0 bases and J by 5 bases, with 14 bases between the two germline ends. The CDR3 region is CASSLAGGREETQYF. Written as DNA, the CDR3 is TGCGCCAGCAGCTTGGCTGGGGGACGGGAGGAGACCCAGTACTTC.

The count of this clone is one. The chain employs TRBV6-5 and TRBJ2-7; D might be TRBD1 (6 bases). Germline V lookup: CDR1 MNHEY, CDR2 SVGAGI. The V gene lost 2 bases and the J gene lost 2 bases, with 10 bases spanning the gap. This CDR3 spans 14 amino acids. Written as DNA, the CDR3 is TGTGCCAGCAGTTACGTGGACAGCACCTACGAGCAGTACTTC. Its protein is CASSYVDSTYEQYF.

The V and J genes are TRBV7-3 and TRBJ2-2; D is uncertain. Between the trimmed V and J ends, which lost 7 bases and 6 bases, there was a span of 12 bases. CDR3 length: 13 amino acids. Per the germline V gene, CDR1 is SGHTA and CDR2 is FQGTGA. Here the CDR3 reads CASTLGFPGELFF. The CDR3 DNA is TGTGCCAGCACCCTGGGGTTTCCCGGGGAGCTGTTTTTT.

Concerning this clone: The same CDR3 is also encoded by other DNA sequences in this sample. This chain joins TRBV5-6 and TRBJ2-5; 11 bases are shared with TRBD2. With V trimmed by 0 bases and J by 4 bases, 5 bases remained unmatched. The CDR3 totals 16 residues. CDR1 and CDR2 (germline): SGHDT, YYEEEE. The CDR3 coding sequence is TGTGCCAGCAGCTTGGGCCTAGCGGGAGGATTAGAGACCCAGTACTTC. It encodes CASSLGLAGGLETQYF.

As to this clone: Additional DNA sequences in this sample encode the identical CDR3. V is TRBV7-9 and J is TRBJ2-5; TRBD1 might be the D (6 bases). V lost 3 bases to trimming and J lost 5 bases, with 10 bases between them. Germline V gene lookup returns CDR1 SEHNR and CDR2 FQNEAQ (reference sequence). CDR3 length: 13 amino acids. The CDR3 DNA reads TGTGCCAGCAGCTTGCAGGGGCCCGAGACCCAGTACTTC. Residues: CASSLQGPETQYF.

In the case of this clone: A junction boundary mismatches the germline segment, possibly from a read error. The chain is built from TRBV7-7 and TRBJ2-5, with TRBD1 as a possible D gene (5 bases). This CDR3 has 15 amino acids. Germline-derived CDR1 and CDR2 are SSHAT and FNYEAQ (reference sequence). CDR3 amino acids: CASSSQGVPGETQYF. CDR3 bases: TGTGCTAGCAGCTCGCAGGGTGTCCCGGGAGAGACCCAGTACTTC. The whole variable domain, remainder taken from reference TRBV7-7 and TRBJ2-5, is GAGVSQSPRYKVTKRGQDVTLRCDPISSHATLYWYQQALGQGPEFLTYFNYEAQPDKSGLPSDRFSAERPEGSISTLTIQRTEQRDSAMYRCASSSQGVPGETQYFGPGTRLLVL.

The chain recombines TRBV30 with TRBJ1-1; no firm D call. Trimming took off 0 bases at V and 6 bases at J, with 5 bases between the two ends. CDR3 length equals 11 residues. Germline CDR1 reads GTSNPN; CDR2 reads SVGIG (reference sequence). This CDR3 is CAWSVRPEAFF. The CDR3 region has the DNA TGTGCCTGGAGTGTTAGGCCTGAAGCTTTCTTT. The whole variable domain, remainder taken from reference TRBV30 and TRBJ1-1, is SQTIHQWPATLVQPVGSPLSLECTVEGTSNPNLYWYRQAAGRGLQLLFYSVGIGQISSEVPQNLSASRPQDRQFILSSKKLLLSDSGFYLCAWSVRPEAFFGQGTRLTVV.

The rearrangement links TRBV7-8 to TRBJ1-2; TRBD1 aligns across 7 bases. The germline V gene encodes CDR1 SGHVS and CDR2 FQNEAQ. V dropped 0 bases and J dropped 2; count of bases not matched to a gene: 6. There are 16 residues in the CDR3. The CDR3 DNA reads TGTGCCAGCAGCTTAGCTGGGCAGGGGGACAACTATGGCTACACCTTC. Translation gives CASSLAGQGDNYGYTF.

The chain carries TRBV4-1 and TRBJ2-6; 7 bases match TRBD1. V was pared by 6 bases and J by 2 bases, with 7 bases of the junction left unmatched. The CDR3 extends over 16 amino acids. Germline V gives CDR1 MGHRA, CDR2 YSYEKL. The CDR3 here is CASRLTGVAGANVLTF. DNA of the CDR3: TGCGCCAGCAGACTAACAGGGGTGGCTGGGGCCAACGTCCTGACTTTC.

The J gene is TRBJ1-2, the V gene TRBV30; D unclear. Germline lookup yields CDR1 GTSNPN and CDR2 SVGIG (reference sequence). Trimming left V 2 bases short and J 3 bases short, with 10 bases between. This CDR3 has 13 residues. DNA for the CDR3: TGTGCCTGGAGTATCCCCAAGGACTATGGCTACACCTTC. Translating it yields CAWSIPKDYGYTF.

This chain joins TRBV7-4 and TRBJ2-3; D not certain. From germline, CDR1 is SGHVT and CDR2 SQSDAQ. This CDR3 has 12 residues. V shed 1 base and J shed 7 bases, with 6 bases lying between them. CDR3: CASSLVGHTQYF. The CDR3 region has the DNA TGTGCCAGCAGCTTAGTCGGCCATACGCAGTATTTT.

On this clone: At one end the junction does not follow the germline gene, possibly because of a read error. The J gene is TRBJ2-1, the V gene TRBV5-6; 11 bases agree with TRBD1. Germline CDR1 reads SGHDT; CDR2 reads YYEEEE. The CDR3 is made up of 15 amino acids. CDR3: CASSRTGGSHNEQFF. The CDR3 DNA follows: TGTGCCAGCAGCAGGACAGGGGGCTCCCACAATGAGCAGTTCTTC.

V is TRBV28 and J is TRBJ2-3; tentative D call: TRBD1 (6 bases). The CDR3 sequence is 16 residues long. V was cut by 5 bases and J by 2 bases, with 17 bases left in between. The germline V gene encodes CDR1 MDHEN and CDR2 SYDVKM. The CDR3 protein is CASSTAGTQITDTQYF. The CDR3 coding sequence is TGTGCCAGCAGTACTGCCGGGACACAGATCACAGATACGCAGTATTTT.

V gene TRBV5-1 combines with J gene TRBJ1-2, with 8 nucleotides matching TRBD1. The germline CDR1 and CDR2 sequences are SGHRS and YFSETQ. The CDR3 is 20 amino acids. V lost 1 base and J lost 0; bases outside the gene matches: 17. This chain's CDR3 is CASSLKLRQGNVFANYGYTF. The CDR3 DNA reads TGCGCCAGCAGCTTGAAACTTCGACAGGGGAACGTGTTCGCTAACTATGGCTACACCTTC.

The chain uses TRBV10-3 and TRBJ1-1; possible D gene TRBD1, 5 bases. The germline V gene encodes CDR1 ENHRY and CDR2 SYGVKD. The CDR3 runs to 12 residues. Between the trimmed V and J ends, which lost 11 bases and 1 base, there was a span of 11 bases. The CDR3 protein is CAVRQSNTEAFF. Written as DNA, the CDR3 is TGTGCCGTTAGACAGTCGAACACTGAAGCTTTCTTT.

J is TRBJ2-1 and V is TRBV5-6; no clear D. Trimming removed 0 bases from V and 3 bases from J, with 22 bases in between. This CDR3 is built from 19 residues. Germline V gene data show CDR1 as SGHDT and CDR2 as YYEEEE. The DNA of the CDR3 is TGTGCCAGCAGCTTGGGAGGAAGGCGGTATGAACCCCACTACAATGAGCAGTTCTTC. Amino acid sequence: CASSLGGRRYEPHYNEQFF. Full variable domain (outside the CDR3, taken from reference TRBV5-6 and TRBJ2-1): DAGVTQSPTHLIKTRGQQVTLRCSPKSGHDTVSWYQQALGQGPQFIFQYYEEEERQRGNFPDRFSGHQFPNYSSELNVNALLLGDSALYLCASSLGGRRYEPHYNEQFFGPGTRLTVL.

The chain links TRBV18 to TRBJ1-2; D is uncertain. This CDR3 region has 14 residues. Germline CDR1 is KGHSH and CDR2 is LQKENI. V lost 3 bases and J 8 bases, leaving 16 bases between the germline ends. The CDR3 sequence: CASSPGPTPAGYTF. The CDR3 DNA reads as TGTGCCAGCTCACCCGGGCCTACGCCGGCAGGCTACACCTTC.

The chain has TRBV6-6 and TRBJ2-7, with D possibly called TRBD1 or TRBD2 (5 bases each). The CDR3 consists of 15 residues. V was clipped by 2 bases and J by 2 bases, with 13 bases between them. CDR1 is MNHNY and CDR2 is SVGAGI in the germline V gene (reference sequence). In DNA, the CDR3 is TGTGCCAGCAGTTACCGTAGGGACGGGGCCTACGAGCAGTACTTC. This gives the protein CASSYRRDGAYEQYF.

Here the CDR3 DNA reads TGCGCCAGCAGCTTTACCATGACCCCCCGAGAGCAGTACTTC. This sequence encodes CASSFTMTPREQYF. The chain joins TRBV5-1 to TRBJ2-7; D gene ambiguous. V was pared by 2 bases and J by 7 bases, with 16 bases between. Germline V gives CDR1 SGHRS, CDR2 YFSETQ. This CDR3 has 14 amino acids.

The chain uses TRBV18 and TRBJ2-1; D perhaps matches TRBD2 (6 bases). The CDR3 totals 13 residues. Looked up from germline, CDR1 is KGHSH and CDR2 is LQKENI. The V and J ends lost 1 base and 8 bases respectively, with 9 bases between them. CDR3 DNA sequence: TGTGCCAGCTCACCACGGGAGGTCCATGAGCAGTTCTTC. Protein: CASSPREVHEQFF.